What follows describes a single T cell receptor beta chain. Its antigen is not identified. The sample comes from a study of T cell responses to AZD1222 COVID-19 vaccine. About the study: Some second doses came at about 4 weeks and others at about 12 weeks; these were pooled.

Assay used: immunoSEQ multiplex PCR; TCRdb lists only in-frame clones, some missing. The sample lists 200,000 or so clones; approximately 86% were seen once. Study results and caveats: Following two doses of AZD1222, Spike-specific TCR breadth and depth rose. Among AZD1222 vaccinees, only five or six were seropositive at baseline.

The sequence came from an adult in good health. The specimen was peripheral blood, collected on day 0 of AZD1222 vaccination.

The CDR3 sequence is CASRKGGDYGYTF. The CDR3 coding sequence is TGTGCCAGCAGGAAGGGGGGGGACTATGGCTACACCTTC. The chain links TRBV6-5 to TRBJ1-2, with D possibly matching TRBD1 (6 bases). V gave up 6 bases and J gave up 3 bases, with 11 bases separating them. This CDR3 has 13 residues. Germline CDR1 reads MNHEY; CDR2 reads SVGAGI.